This T cell receptor beta chain was sequenced for a study of response to subunit inactivated influenza vaccine. TCRdb reprocessed the RT-PCR reads via MiXCR and lists one record per CDR3 protein. The data hold some 480,000 distinct CDR3 sequences, with approximately 11% observed a single time. This clonotype was counted only a few times. Its cognate antigen is unknown. Whole-study findings and limits: Authors suggested that a seasonal influenza vaccination recruits few new T cells each time.

This CDR3 contains 14 residues. The V gene's germline CDR1 is ENHRY and CDR2 SYGVKD. Trimming removed 6 bases at V and 11 bases at J, with 22 bases between. Sequences were derived from PBMCs from blood, sampled about 40 days after vaccination. The V call is TRBV10-3, the J call TRBJ1-2; D gene unclear. The TCR sequence derives from a man in his fifties or sixties who received an inactivated influenza vaccine. The CDR3 region is CAIRPEAGPFLYTF. CDR3 DNA: TGTGCCATCAGACCCGAGGCAGGACCCTTTTTGTACACCTTC.